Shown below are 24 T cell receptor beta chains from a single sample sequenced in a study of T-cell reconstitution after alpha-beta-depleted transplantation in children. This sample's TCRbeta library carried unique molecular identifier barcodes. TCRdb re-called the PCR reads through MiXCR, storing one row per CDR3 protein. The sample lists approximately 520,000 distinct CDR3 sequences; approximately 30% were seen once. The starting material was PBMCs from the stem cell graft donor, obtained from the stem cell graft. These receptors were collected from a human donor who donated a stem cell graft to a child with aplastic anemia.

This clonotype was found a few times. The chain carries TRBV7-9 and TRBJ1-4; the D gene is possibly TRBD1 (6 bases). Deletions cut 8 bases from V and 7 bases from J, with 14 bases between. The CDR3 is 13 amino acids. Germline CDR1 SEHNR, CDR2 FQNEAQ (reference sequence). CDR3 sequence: CASQIGTIEKLFF. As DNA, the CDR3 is TGTGCCAGCCAGATCGGGACAATTGAAAAACTGTTTTTT.

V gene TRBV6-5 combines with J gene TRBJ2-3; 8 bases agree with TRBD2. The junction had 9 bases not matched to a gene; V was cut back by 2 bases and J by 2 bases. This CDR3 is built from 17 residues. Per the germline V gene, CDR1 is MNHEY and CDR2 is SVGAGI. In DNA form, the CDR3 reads TGTGCCAGCAGTTACGGTTGGCGGGAGGCCAACACAGATACGCAGTATTTT. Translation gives CASSYGWREANTDTQYF.

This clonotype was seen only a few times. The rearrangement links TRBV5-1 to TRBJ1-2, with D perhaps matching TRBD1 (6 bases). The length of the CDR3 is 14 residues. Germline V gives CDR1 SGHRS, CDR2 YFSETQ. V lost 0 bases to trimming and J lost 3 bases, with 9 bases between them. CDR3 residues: CASSLDSGDYGYTF. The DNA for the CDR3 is TGCGCCAGCAGCTTGGATTCAGGGGACTATGGCTACACCTTC.

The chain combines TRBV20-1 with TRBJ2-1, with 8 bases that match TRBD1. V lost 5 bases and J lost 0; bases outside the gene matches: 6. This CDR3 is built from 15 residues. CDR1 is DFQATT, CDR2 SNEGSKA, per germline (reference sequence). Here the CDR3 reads CSALGQESSYNEQFF. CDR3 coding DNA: TGCAGTGCTCTGGGACAGGAGAGCTCCTACAATGAGCAGTTCTTC.

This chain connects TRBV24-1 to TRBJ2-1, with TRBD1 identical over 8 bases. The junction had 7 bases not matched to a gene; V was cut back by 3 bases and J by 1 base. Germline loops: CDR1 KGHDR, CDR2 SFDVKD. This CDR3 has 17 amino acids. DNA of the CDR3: TGTGCCACCAGTGATGGGGGGACAGGACAATCCTACAATGAGCAGTTCTTC. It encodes CATSDGGTGQSYNEQFF.

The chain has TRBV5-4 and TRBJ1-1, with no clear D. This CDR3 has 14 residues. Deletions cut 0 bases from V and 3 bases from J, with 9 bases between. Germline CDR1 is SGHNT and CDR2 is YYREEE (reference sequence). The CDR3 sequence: CASSLDRKYTEAFF. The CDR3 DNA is TGTGCCAGCAGCTTGGACAGAAAGTACACTGAAGCTTTCTTT.

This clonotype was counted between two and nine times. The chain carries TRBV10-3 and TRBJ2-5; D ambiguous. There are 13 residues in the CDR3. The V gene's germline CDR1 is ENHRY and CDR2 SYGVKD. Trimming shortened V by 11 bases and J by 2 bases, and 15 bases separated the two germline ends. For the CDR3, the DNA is TGTGCCTCCAAACCCCTAGGGCAAGAGACCCAGTACTTC. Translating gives CASKPLGQETQYF.

The CDR3 DNA is TGCGCCAGCAGCTCTTGGTACGGGAGGGCTGGGGCTAAAGAGACCCAGTACTTC. Protein product: CASSSWYGRAGAKETQYF. The chain carries TRBV5-1 and TRBJ2-5; 8 positions agree with TRBD2. Germline CDR1 SGHRS, CDR2 YFSETQ. V gave up 3 bases and J gave up 3 bases; unmatched junction bases: 16. The CDR3 extends over 18 amino acids.

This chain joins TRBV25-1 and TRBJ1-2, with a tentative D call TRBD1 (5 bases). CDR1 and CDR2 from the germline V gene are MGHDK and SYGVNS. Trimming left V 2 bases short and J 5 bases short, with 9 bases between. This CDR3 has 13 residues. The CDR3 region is CASSEGTTYGYTF. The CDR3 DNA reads TGTGCCAGCAGTGAAGGGACTACTTATGGCTACACCTTC.

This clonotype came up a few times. The CDR3 sequence is CASSSIPSRGRQPQHF. For the CDR3, the DNA is TGTGCCAGCAGTTCAATCCCTTCCCGGGGGAGGCAGCCCCAGCATTTT. The chain recombines TRBV27 with TRBJ1-5, with a tentative D call TRBD1 (5 bases). Trimming removed 4 bases from V and 7 bases from J, with 20 bases in between. From germline, CDR1 is MNHEY and CDR2 SMNVEV (reference sequence). The CDR3 runs to 16 residues.

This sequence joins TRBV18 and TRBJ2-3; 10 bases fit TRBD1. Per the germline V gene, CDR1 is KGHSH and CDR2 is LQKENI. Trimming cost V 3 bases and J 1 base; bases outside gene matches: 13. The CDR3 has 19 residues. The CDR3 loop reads CASSPAGQGNRFGTDTQYF. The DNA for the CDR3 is TGTGCCAGCTCACCCGCGGGACAGGGGAACCGTTTTGGCACAGATACGCAGTATTTT.

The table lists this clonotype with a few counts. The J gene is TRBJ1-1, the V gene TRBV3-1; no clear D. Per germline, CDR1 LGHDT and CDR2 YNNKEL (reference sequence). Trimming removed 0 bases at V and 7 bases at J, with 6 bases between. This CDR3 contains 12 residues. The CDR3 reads CASSQDRHEAFF. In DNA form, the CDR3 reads TGTGCCAGCAGCCAAGATAGGCATGAAGCTTTCTTT.

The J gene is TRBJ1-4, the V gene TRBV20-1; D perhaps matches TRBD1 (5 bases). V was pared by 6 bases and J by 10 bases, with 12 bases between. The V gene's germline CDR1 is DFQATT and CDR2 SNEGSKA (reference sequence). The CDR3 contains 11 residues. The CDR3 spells CSALDQGKLFF. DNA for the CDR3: TGCAGTGCGTTAGATCAGGGAAAACTGTTTTTT.

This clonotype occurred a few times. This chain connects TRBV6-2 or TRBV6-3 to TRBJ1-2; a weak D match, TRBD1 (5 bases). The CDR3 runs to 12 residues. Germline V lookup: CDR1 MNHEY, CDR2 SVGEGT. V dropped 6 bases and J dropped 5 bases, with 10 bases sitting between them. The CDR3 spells CASSTQGYGYTF. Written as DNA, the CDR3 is TGTGCCAGCAGCACCCAGGGATATGGCTACACCTTC.

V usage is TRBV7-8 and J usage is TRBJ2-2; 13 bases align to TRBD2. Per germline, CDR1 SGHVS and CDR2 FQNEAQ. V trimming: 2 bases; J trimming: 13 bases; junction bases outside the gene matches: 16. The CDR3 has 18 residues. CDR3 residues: CASSLTITGTSGIIRLFF. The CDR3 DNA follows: TGTGCCAGCAGCTTAACAATTACCGGGACTAGCGGGATAATACGGCTGTTTTTT.

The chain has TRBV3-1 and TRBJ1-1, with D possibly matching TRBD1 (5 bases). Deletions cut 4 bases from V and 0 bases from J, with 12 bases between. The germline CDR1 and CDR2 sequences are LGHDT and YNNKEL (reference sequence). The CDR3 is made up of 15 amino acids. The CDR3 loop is CASSPPGGMNTEAFF. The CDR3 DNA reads TGTGCCAGCAGCCCCCCTGGGGGGATGAACACTGAAGCTTTCTTT.

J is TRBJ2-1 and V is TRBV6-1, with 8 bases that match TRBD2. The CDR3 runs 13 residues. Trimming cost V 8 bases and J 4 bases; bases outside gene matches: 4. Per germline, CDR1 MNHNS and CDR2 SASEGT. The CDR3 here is CASQRESYNEQFF. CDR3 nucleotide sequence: TGTGCCAGCCAGCGGGAGAGTTACAATGAGCAGTTCTTC.

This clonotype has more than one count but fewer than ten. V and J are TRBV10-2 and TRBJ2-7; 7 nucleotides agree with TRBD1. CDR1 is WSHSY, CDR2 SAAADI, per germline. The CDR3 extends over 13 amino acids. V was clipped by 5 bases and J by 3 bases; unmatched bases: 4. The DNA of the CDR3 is TGCGCCAGCAGTCTTACAGGGGACTACGAGCAGTACGTC. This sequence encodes CASSLTGDYEQYV.

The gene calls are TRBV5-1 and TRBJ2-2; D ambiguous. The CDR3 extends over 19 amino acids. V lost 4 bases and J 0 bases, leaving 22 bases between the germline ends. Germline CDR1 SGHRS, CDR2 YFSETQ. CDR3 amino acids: CASSHGPRMGGTNTGELFF. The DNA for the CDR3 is TGCGCCAGCAGCCACGGCCCCCGAATGGGCGGTACGAACACCGGGGAGCTGTTTTTT. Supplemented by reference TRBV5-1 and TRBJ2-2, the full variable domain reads KAGVTQTPRYLIKTRGQQVTLSCSPISGHRSVSWYQQTPGQGLQFLFEYFSETQRNKGNFPGRFSGRQFSNSRSEMNVSTLELGDSALYLCASSHGPRMGGTNTGELFFGEGSRLTVL.

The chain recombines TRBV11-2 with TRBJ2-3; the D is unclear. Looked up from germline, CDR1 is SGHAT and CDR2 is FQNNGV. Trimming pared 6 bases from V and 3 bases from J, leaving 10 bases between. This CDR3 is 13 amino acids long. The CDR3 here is CASRNYRTDTQYF. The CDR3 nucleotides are TGTGCCAGCAGGAATTACCGTACAGATACGCAGTATTTT.

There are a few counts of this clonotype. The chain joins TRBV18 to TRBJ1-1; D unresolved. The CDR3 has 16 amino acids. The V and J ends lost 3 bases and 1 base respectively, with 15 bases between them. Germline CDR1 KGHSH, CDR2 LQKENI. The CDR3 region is CASSPRAVERNTEAFF. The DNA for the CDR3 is TGTGCCAGCTCACCGAGGGCGGTAGAAAGGAACACTGAAGCTTTCTTT.

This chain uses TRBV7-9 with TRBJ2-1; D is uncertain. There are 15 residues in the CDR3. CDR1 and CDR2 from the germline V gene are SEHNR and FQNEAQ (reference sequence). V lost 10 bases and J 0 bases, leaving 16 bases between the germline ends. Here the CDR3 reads CATPKSLNSYNEQFF. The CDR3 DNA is TGTGCCACCCCAAAGTCCCTAAACTCCTACAATGAGCAGTTCTTC.

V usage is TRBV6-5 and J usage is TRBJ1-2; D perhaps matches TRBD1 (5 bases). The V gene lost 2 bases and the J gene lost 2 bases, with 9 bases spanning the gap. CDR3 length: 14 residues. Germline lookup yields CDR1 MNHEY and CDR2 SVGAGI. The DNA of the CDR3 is TGTGCCAGCAGTTACGGGGCTCCGAACTATGGCTACACCTTC. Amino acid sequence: CASSYGAPNYGYTF.

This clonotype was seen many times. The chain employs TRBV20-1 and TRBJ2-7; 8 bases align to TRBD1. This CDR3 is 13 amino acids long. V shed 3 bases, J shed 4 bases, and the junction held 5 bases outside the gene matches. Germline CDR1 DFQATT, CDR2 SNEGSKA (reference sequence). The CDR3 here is CSARGGQGYEQYV. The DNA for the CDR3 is TGCAGTGCTAGGGGCGGACAGGGATACGAGCAGTACGTC.